The clone carrying this T cell receptor (beta chain) appeared a few times. Its antigen is undetermined. One entry per CDR3 protein, called by TCRdb with MiXCR from the reads. The sample contains about half a million distinct CDR3 sequences, about two fifths of which appear only once. The sample originates from a study of T cell repertoires in cytomegalovirus infection. Looking at the study overall: HLA-B-restricted CMV epitopes that are well studied, plus recently identified HLA-C-restricted ones, were used by the study. CMV infection and matching HLA type were both indicated by public TCR beta signatures.

From germline, CDR1 is SNHLY and CDR2 FYNNEI. V gave up 8 bases and J gave up 0 bases, with 11 bases separating them. The CDR3 loop spans 14 amino acids. Study findings and constraints: Summed frequency of shared TCR beta families picked out CMV carriers who also had the relevant HLA.

The chain has TRBV2 and TRBJ1-3; no reliable D call. The starting material was cultured PBMCs, obtained from culture after CMV antigen stimulation. The receptor comes from a human donor in good health (CMV status not recorded). Some clones in this sample may be carry-over from other donors' samples. The CDR3 sequence is CASGLTVSGNTIYF. CDR3 bases: TGTGCCAGCGGTCTAACAGTCTCTGGAAACACCATATATTTT.